This T cell receptor beta chain was documented in a study of neoadjuvant anti-PD-1 for oral cavity cancer. The time point: after neoadjuvant nivolumab, at surgical resection. CDR1 is MNHNY and CDR2 is SVGAGI in the germline V gene (reference sequence). The CDR3 is 14 residues long. Between the trimmed V and J ends, which lost 5 bases and 2 bases, there was a span of 13 bases. The table lists this clone with a few counts. TCRdb's copy holds only in-frame clones and misses some; the assay was immunoSEQ multiplex PCR. The sample lists tens of thousands of clones; 35% to 45% were seen once. This sequence originates from a person aged 35-80 years with oral cavity squamous cell carcinoma. The sequenced sample was tumor tissue, obtained after nivolumab (anti-PD-1) treatment. The rearrangement uses TRBV6-6 and TRBJ2-7, with D tentatively TRBD2 (5 bases). The CDR3 coding sequence is TGTGCCAGCAGTAGGACTCGGGGAGCCTACGAGCAGTACTTC. Translating gives CASSRTRGAYEQYF.